A single sample is the source of the 32 T cell receptor beta chains below, sequenced in a study of a mutant IDH1 vaccine in newly diagnosed glioma. This table comes from immunoSEQ multiplex PCR, and its TCRdb copy is limited to in-frame clones, with some not included. The sample consists of 50,000 or so clones, 84% of them appearing once. Time point reported: week 47, end of study. The investigators gave 300 ug of mutant IDH1 20-mer peptide in each vaccine dose, together with topical imiquimod. These receptors are not linked to any known antigen. This specimen consisted of PBMCs, obtained from a glioma patient whose treatment included an IDH1 peptide vaccine. The receptors were gathered from a woman aged 25 to 45 with glioma. Some clones in this sample may be carry-over from other donors' samples.

The chain couples TRBV4-1 to TRBJ2-7, with 8 bases lining up with TRBD2. The length of the CDR3 is 18 residues. V shed 2 bases, J shed 2 bases, and the junction held 14 bases outside the gene matches. Germline CDR1 MGHRA, CDR2 YSYEKL. CDR3 sequence (DNA): TGCGCCAGCAGCCAAACGGAGGCTAGCGGGCTTACCGCCTACGAGCAGTACTTC. It codes for CASSQTEASGLTAYEQYF.

The J gene is TRBJ2-3, the V gene TRBV11-2, with 7 bases aligning to TRBD2. The CDR3 covers 18 residues. CDR1 is SGHAT, CDR2 FQNNGV, per germline. V shed 1 base, J shed 8 bases, and the junction held 18 bases outside the gene matches. Written as DNA, the CDR3 is TGTGCCAGCAGCTTAGGATCTGGGGCGGGAGTCCCCACGGGTACGCAGTATTTT. This gives the protein CASSLGSGAGVPTGTQYF. The complete variable domain, with remaining parts taken from reference TRBV11-2 and TRBJ2-3, reads EAGVAQSPRYKIIEKRQSVAFWCNPISGHATLYWYQQILGQGPKLLIQFQNNGVVDDSQLPKDRFSAERLKGVDSTLKIQPAKLEDSAVYLCASSLGSGAGVPTGTQYFGPGTRLTVL.

This clone was observed a single time. The chain has TRBV9 and TRBJ2-5; 10 bases agree with TRBD2. J lost 2 bases, V lost 3 bases, and 7 bases had no gene match. The CDR3 is 16 amino acids. Germline lookup yields CDR1 SGDLS and CDR2 YYNGEE. The CDR3 sequence is CASSAGSGRVQETQYF. The CDR3, as DNA: TGTGCCAGCAGCGCAGGCAGCGGGAGGGTTCAAGAGACCCAGTACTTC.

The chain combines TRBV5-6 with TRBJ2-2; D gene ambiguous. V was cut by 6 bases and J by 0 bases, with 6 bases left in between. The CDR3 length is 13 residues. Germline CDR1 SGHDT, CDR2 YYEEEE. The CDR3 DNA reads as TGTGCCAGCATGGAGACGAACACCGGGGAGCTGTTTTTT. It codes for CASMETNTGELFF.

CDR3 sequence (DNA): TGTGCCAGCAGCCCCGTGACGAGCGGGAGTAGCGGTACGCAGTATTTT. It yields the protein CASSPVTSGSSGTQYF. This chain joins TRBV7-9 and TRBJ2-3; 8 bases are shared with TRBD2. The CDR3 sequence is 16 residues long. With V trimmed by 5 bases and J by 8 bases, 15 bases remained unmatched. Germline V lookup: CDR1 SEHNR, CDR2 FQNEAQ (reference sequence).

The chain couples TRBV5-4 to TRBJ2-3; 10 positions agree with TRBD2. CDR3 length: 17 amino acids. The J segment lost 4 bases and the V segment lost 4 bases, leaving 12 bases of the junction unmatched. Germline CDR1 SGHNT, CDR2 YYREEE (reference sequence). This CDR3 reads CASSPPNRTSGPDTQYF. The CDR3 region has the DNA TGTGCCAGCAGCCCTCCGAACCGGACTAGCGGTCCAGATACGCAGTATTTT.

This rearrangement joins TRBV18 to TRBJ2-1; 8 bases are a match to TRBD2. This CDR3 has 14 amino acids. CDR1 is KGHSH and CDR2 is LQKENI in the germline V gene. The V segment lost 4 bases and the J segment 10 bases; nucleotides outside the gene matches: 9. The CDR3 protein is CASSRMKRESEQFF. Written as DNA, the CDR3 is TGTGCCAGCTCACGGATGAAGCGGGAGTCAGAGCAGTTCTTC.

This clone has a handful of counts. The chain has TRBV30 and TRBJ2-3; 7 bases line up with TRBD2. Per germline, CDR1 GTSNPN and CDR2 SVGIG (reference sequence). This CDR3 is built from 13 residues. The ends lost 4 bases at V and 1 base at J; junction bases unmatched: 2. For the CDR3, the DNA is TGTGCCTGGAATCGGGGGGGCACAGATACGCAGTATTTT. This encodes CAWNRGGTDTQYF.

CDR3 coding DNA: TGCGCCAGCAGCCAAAGCGGGACAGTCTATGGCTACACCTTC. It yields the protein CASSQSGTVYGYTF. V is TRBV4-1 and J is TRBJ1-2; 7 nucleotides line up with TRBD1. The CDR3 covers 14 residues. The ends lost 2 bases at V and 4 bases at J; junction bases unmatched: 4. Germline V gives CDR1 MGHRA, CDR2 YSYEKL.

V is TRBV10-2 and J is TRBJ2-7, with D tentatively TRBD2 (6 bases). Germline lookup yields CDR1 WSHSY and CDR2 SAAADI. CDR3 size: 16 residues. V was trimmed by 0 bases and J by 4 bases, leaving 16 bases between them. The DNA for the CDR3 is TGCGCCAGCAGTGAGTCCCCCCAGGAGGGTGGGTACGAGCAGTACTTC. Its protein is CASSESPQEGGYEQYF.

The J gene is TRBJ2-7, the V gene TRBV7-9; the D gene is possibly TRBD2 (6 bases). CDR1 SEHNR and CDR2 FQNEAQ come from the germline V gene (reference sequence). V lost 2 bases and J lost 0, with 14 bases in between. CDR3 length: 16 residues. The CDR3 coding sequence is TGTGCCAGCAGCTTAAGCGGGCTGTCGAGCTCCTACGAGCAGTACTTC. Protein product: CASSLSGLSSSYEQYF.

The chain has TRBV6-6 and TRBJ2-7; tentatively, D is TRBD1 (8 bases). In germline, CDR1 is MNHNY, CDR2 SVGAGI (reference sequence). Trimming pared 6 bases from V and 4 bases from J, leaving 19 bases between. This CDR3 has 15 amino acids. The CDR3 region has the DNA TGTGCCAGCAGACTCGGACAGGGCGGGGGATACGAGCAGTACTTC. As protein: CASRLGQGGGYEQYF.

The CDR3 bases are TGTGCCAGCATCGGTGAGGTTGGTGGTGAGACCCAGTACTTC. This sequence encodes CASIGEVGGETQYF. The V call is TRBV9, the J call TRBJ2-5; D is unresolved. V was clipped by 6 bases and J by 5 bases, with 17 bases between them. CDR1 SGDLS and CDR2 YYNGEE come from the germline V gene. The CDR3 has 14 amino acids. Based on the CDR3 plus reference TRBV9 and TRBJ2-5, the full variable domain is DSGVTQTPKHLITATGQRVTLRCSPRSGDLSVYWYQQSLDQGLQFLIQYYNGEERAKGNILERFSAQQFPDLHSELNLSSLELGDSALYFCASIGEVGGETQYFGPGTRLLVL.

The DNA for the CDR3 is TGTGCCAGCAAGGCTAGCGGGAGGGCCACCTACGAGCAGTACTTC. This gives the protein CASKASGRATYEQYF. V gene TRBV6-5 combines with J gene TRBJ2-7, with 12 bases that match TRBD2. The CDR3 runs to 15 residues. Germline-derived CDR1 and CDR2 are MNHEY and SVGAGI. The junction had 6 bases not matched to a gene; V was cut back by 7 bases and J by 2 bases.

This clone was seen more than once but under ten times. The V and J genes are TRBV6-5 and TRBJ2-7, with TRBD1 matching over 7 bases. Germline CDR1 MNHEY, CDR2 SVGAGI. V gave up 2 bases and J gave up 1 base; unmatched junction bases: 2. The CDR3 covers 14 residues. CDR3 in amino acids: CASSYDRVSYEQYF. In DNA, the CDR3 is TGTGCCAGCAGTTACGACAGGGTGTCCTACGAGCAGTACTTC.

The table lists this clone with a few counts. This CDR3 is CASSQEMNEKLFF. The CDR3, as DNA: TGTGCCAGCAGCCAAGAGATGAATGAAAAACTGTTTTTT. The chain has TRBV4-2 and TRBJ1-4; D not certain. CDR1 is LGHNA, CDR2 YNFKEQ, per germline. The CDR3 has 13 residues. V was shortened by 0 bases and J by 5 bases, with 4 bases between the two germline ends.

The sample holds one count of this clone. The rearrangement links TRBV13 to TRBJ2-5, with a possible D match to TRBD1 (6 bases). Per the germline V gene, CDR1 is PRHDT and CDR2 is FYEKMQ (reference sequence). Trimming stripped 4 bases from V and 5 bases from J, with 11 bases between. CDR3 length: 13 residues. The CDR3 loop reads CASSSKGVETQYF. For the CDR3, the DNA is TGTGCCAGCAGCTCTAAGGGGGTCGAGACCCAGTACTTC.

V is TRBV18 and J is TRBJ2-7; 8 bases are a match to TRBD1. From germline, CDR1 is KGHSH and CDR2 LQKENI. The length of the CDR3 is 15 residues. The junction had 9 bases not matched to a gene; V was cut back by 3 bases and J by 5 bases. CDR3 sequence reads: CASSPRQGSKDEQYF. DNA for the CDR3: TGTGCCAGCTCACCGAGACAGGGGAGTAAGGACGAGCAGTACTTC.

This chain joins TRBV19 and TRBJ2-1; D is unresolved. The germline V gene has CDR1 LNHDA and CDR2 SQIVND (reference sequence). Trimming pared 0 bases from V and 3 bases from J, leaving 3 bases between. The CDR3 spans 13 residues. The CDR3 nucleotides read TGTGCCAGTAGTATAGAGGGCTACAATGAGCAGTTCTTC. Translation: CASSIEGYNEQFF. Full variable domain (remainder filled in from reference TRBV19 and TRBJ2-1): DGGITQSPKYLFRKEGQNVTLSCEQNLNHDAMYWYRQDPGQGLRLIYYSQIVNDFQKGDIAEGYSVSREKKESFPLTVTSAQKNPTAFYLCASSIEGYNEQFFGPGTRLTVL.

V and J are TRBV30 and TRBJ2-7; D is possibly TRBD1 or TRBD2 (6 bases each). Trimming stripped 3 bases from V and 6 bases from J, with 15 bases between. There are 13 residues in the CDR3. The V gene's germline CDR1 is GTSNPN and CDR2 SVGIG (reference sequence). The DNA of the CDR3 is TGTGCCTGGAGGCTAGGGGGAGCGGGCGAGCAGTACTTC. Protein: CAWRLGGAGEQYF.

The chain is built from TRBV7-9 and TRBJ2-3; 13 bases match TRBD2. Germline V gene lookup returns CDR1 SEHNR and CDR2 FQNEAQ (reference sequence). V lost 4 bases to trimming and J lost 4 bases; unmatched junction nucleotides: 5. The CDR3 has 16 amino acids. Here the CDR3 DNA reads TGTGCCAGCAGCTCTAGCGGACTAGCGGGAGCAGATACGCAGTATTTT. It translates to CASSSSGLAGADTQYF.

Here the CDR3 reads CASTPGGQGYEQYF. CDR3 nucleotide sequence: TGCGCCAGCACCCCGGGTGGACAGGGCTACGAGCAGTACTTC. The chain recombines TRBV5-1 with TRBJ2-7; 8 nucleotides match TRBD1. The ends lost 6 bases at V and 3 bases at J; junction bases unmatched: 8. There are 14 residues in the CDR3. CDR1 is SGHRS, CDR2 YFSETQ, per germline. Full variable domain (rest looked up from reference TRBV5-1 and TRBJ2-7): KAGVTQTPRYLIKTRGQQVTLSCSPISGHRSVSWYQQTPGQGLQFLFEYFSETQRNKGNFPGRFSGRQFSNSRSEMNVSTLELGDSALYLCASTPGGQGYEQYFGPGTRLTVT.

The chain links TRBV19 to TRBJ2-2, with 9 bases that match TRBD2. CDR3 size: 14 residues. After removal of 3 bases from V and 6 bases from J, the junction contained 2 bases not matched to a gene. Germline V gene lookup returns CDR1 LNHDA and CDR2 SQIVND (reference sequence). The CDR3 region has the DNA TGTGCCAGTAGTATTAGCGGGAGTGCCGGGGAGCTGTTTTTT. Its protein product is CASSISGSAGELFF.

This clone was counted a few times. The chain has TRBV29-1 and TRBJ2-1; D tentatively fits TRBD1 or TRBD2 (6 bases each). The CDR3 contains 11 residues. Germline CDR1 and CDR2: SQVTM and ANQGSEA. The V gene lost 0 bases and the J gene lost 14 bases, with 11 bases spanning the gap. DNA for the CDR3: TGCAGCGTTGAAGATGGAAGGGGGGAGTTCTTC. This gives the protein CSVEDGRGEFF.

The chain joins TRBV27 to TRBJ2-7, with 10 bases fitting TRBD1. The germline CDR1 and CDR2 sequences are MNHEY and SMNVEV (reference sequence). Losses at the gene ends were 6 bases for V and 2 bases for J; bases not matched to a gene: 16. The CDR3 is made up of 18 amino acids. CDR3 in DNA: TGTGCCAGCAGCCCTCCTCCGGGACAGGGGCGCCAAGCCTACGAGCAGTACTTC. It translates to CASSPPPGQGRQAYEQYF.

This chain connects TRBV28 to TRBJ2-7; TRBD1 matches at 7 bases. V trimming: 4 bases; J trimming: 6 bases; junction bases outside the gene matches: 6. The CDR3 loop spans 13 amino acids. Germline V lookup: CDR1 MDHEN, CDR2 SYDVKM. The chain's CDR3 is CASSYATGVEQYF. In nucleotides, the CDR3 is TGTGCCAGCAGTTACGCCACAGGGGTCGAGCAGTACTTC.

J is TRBJ2-7 and V is TRBV28; unclear D gene. V was clipped by 6 bases and J by 0 bases, with 15 bases between them. CDR3 length equals 15 residues. Germline CDR1 and CDR2: MDHEN and SYDVKM. The CDR3 coding sequence is TGTGCCAGCAGCCCTACTGGCAGGCCCTCCTACGAGCAGTACTTC. This translates into CASSPTGRPSYEQYF.

The genes are TRBV9 and TRBJ1-1; D remains ambiguous. Germline CDR1 reads SGDLS; CDR2 reads YYNGEE. Trimming pared 2 bases from V and 1 base from J, leaving 9 bases between. CDR3 length equals 14 residues. The CDR3 sequence is CASSVIERNTEAFF. The CDR3 DNA sequence: TGTGCCAGCAGCGTGATAGAAAGGAACACTGAAGCTTTCTTT.

The rearrangement joins TRBV4-1 to TRBJ2-2; D possibly corresponds to TRBD2 (5 bases). The germline gives CDR1 MGHRA, CDR2 YSYEKL. CDR3 length equals 16 residues. The V end was cut by 0 bases, the J end by 7 bases, with 15 bases between. Here the CDR3 reads CASSQDTSEGGGELFF. The CDR3, as DNA: TGCGCCAGCAGCCAAGACACCTCCGAGGGCGGCGGGGAGCTGTTTTTT.

The chain couples TRBV27 to TRBJ2-5, with D perhaps TRBD2 (6 bases). Trimming shortened V by 5 bases and J by 5 bases, and 15 bases separated the two germline ends. Germline-derived CDR1 and CDR2 are MNHEY and SMNVEV (reference sequence). CDR3 length equals 14 residues. In DNA, the CDR3 is TGTGCCAGCAGTCCCTGGGCGGGGCGGGAGACCCAGTACTTC. It codes for CASSPWAGRETQYF.

The V call is TRBV10-3, the J call TRBJ1-1; no reliable D call. This CDR3 is 13 amino acids long. V shed 7 bases and J shed 1 base, with 10 bases lying between them. In germline, CDR1 is ENHRY, CDR2 SYGVKD. CDR3 DNA sequence: TGTGCCATCAACCCGACACAGAACACTGAAGCTTTCTTT. This codes for CAINPTQNTEAFF.

The chain joins TRBV5-1 to TRBJ1-1, with no clear D. The germline gives CDR1 SGHRS, CDR2 YFSETQ. There are 14 residues in the CDR3. V lost 2 bases, J lost 2 bases, and 10 bases lay in between. The CDR3 DNA follows: TGCGCCAGCAGCTTTCGAAATGATAACACTGAAGCTTTCTTT. It yields the protein CASSFRNDNTEAFF.